A selection of T cell receptor beta chains follows, all from one sample in a study of beta chain features in type 1 diabetes. TCRdb keeps only in-frame clones here, not all; method: immunoSEQ multiplex PCR. The sample contains about 700,000 clones, over 10% of which appear only once. The sequencing input was naive CD4+ T cells from blood. The receptors shown here come from a young man with type 1 diabetes. The CDR3 runs from the conserved cysteine through the conserved F or W. The order of the fields is J gene, V gene, clone size, D gene, CDR3 protein, CDR3 DNA. The D gene is left open where the match is weak. Clone size is stated in some rows and not others, as once, few, many or a class when expanded.

TRBJ2-1,TRBV27,few,-,CASSFAGPSYNEQFF,TGTGCCAGCAGTTTTGCAGGGCCATCCTACAATGAGCAGTTCTTC
TRBJ1-2,TRBV30,-,-,CAWSAQVWGDYGYTF,TGTGCCTGGAGTGCCCAGGTTTGGGGGGACTATGGCTACACCTTC
TRBJ1-2,TRBV7-9,few,-,CASSWDLGGYTF,TGTGCCAGCAGCTGGGACCTAGGGGGCTACACCTTC
TRBJ1-2,TRBV20-1,few,-,CSARPSRGYTF,TGCAGTGCTAGACCCTCAAGGGGCTACACCTTC
TRBJ1-2,TRBV7-8,-,-,CASTHAIGEGYTF,TGTGCCAGCACCCACGCCATAGGCGAAGGCTACACCTTC
TRBJ1-5,TRBV4-1,few,-,CASSQTTTGRNQPQHF,TGCGCCAGCAGCCAAACTACTACAGGACGCAATCAGCCCCAGCATTTT
TRBJ2-5,TRBV9,-,TRBD2,CASSELAGAQETQYF,TGTGCCAGCAGCGAACTAGCGGGGGCCCAAGAGACCCAGTACTTC
TRBJ1-5,TRBV10-3,few,TRBD1,CAISGGQPNQPQHF,TGTGCCATCAGTGGGGGACAGCCGAATCAGCCCCAGCATTTT
TRBJ1-1,TRBV29-1,-,-,CSVQPRLHTEAFF,TGCAGCGTTCAACCCCGCCTTCACACTGAAGCTTTCTTT
TRBJ2-5,TRBV28,-,-,CASGLWDFQETQYF,TGTGCCAGCGGGCTTTGGGATTTCCAAGAGACCCAGTACTTC
TRBJ2-2,TRBV30,-,TRBD1,CAWRRQGSTGELFF,TGTGCCTGGAGGAGACAGGGGTCCACCGGGGAGCTGTTTTTT
TRBJ2-7,TRBV5-5,few,TRBD2,CASSFGLAGGSSSYEQYF,TGTGCCAGCAGCTTCGGACTAGCGGGGGGTTCTAGCTCCTACGAGCAGTACTTC
TRBJ1-2,TRBV6-5,-,-,CASSPTDNYGYTF,TGTGCCAGCAGCCCGACCGACAACTATGGCTACACCTTC
TRBJ1-5,TRBV6-1,few,-,CASSDLQPQHF,TGTGCCAGCAGTGACCTGCAGCCCCAGCATTTT
TRBJ1-5,TRBV9,-,-,CASSVGDNNQPQHF,TGTGCCAGCAGCGTAGGGGACAACAATCAGCCCCAGCATTTT
TRBJ2-3,TRBV6-1,-,TRBD2,CASSERLAGNTDTQYF,TGTGCCAGCAGTGAACGGCTAGCGGGGAACACAGATACGCAGTATTTT
TRBJ1-1,TRBV11-1,-,-,CASSLGKRNTEAFF,TGTGCCAGCAGCTTAGGAAAGCGGAACACTGAAGCTTTCTTT
TRBJ1-5,TRBV19,-,-,CASSTGYYNQPQHF,TGTGCCAGTAGTACGGGATACTACAATCAGCCCCAGCATTTT
TRBJ1-1,TRBV18,few,-,CASSPRGGSEAFF,TGTGCCAGCTCACCGCGGGGCGGAAGTGAAGCTTTCTTT
TRBJ2-1,TRBV6-5,few,-,CASSYGAGFYNEQFF,TGTGCCAGCAGTTACGGGGCAGGTTTTTACAATGAGCAGTTCTTC
TRBJ1-1,TRBV12-5,-,-,CASGSGRPVGAFF,TGTGCTAGTGGCTCCGGACGGCCCGTTGGGGCTTTCTTT
TRBJ1-6,TRBV2,-,-,CASTPRQEYSPLHF,TGTGCCAGCACCCCGCGACAGGAGTATTCACCCCTCCACTTT
TRBJ1-6,TRBV7-9,-,-,CASSLARDSPLHF,TGTGCCAGCAGCTTAGCGAGGGACTCACCCCTCCACTTT
TRBJ1-5,TRBV2,-,-,CASSEGTAHQPQHF,TGTGCCAGCAGTGAAGGGACAGCTCATCAGCCCCAGCATTTT
TRBJ2-3,TRBV9,-,TRBD2,CASSPRTLAGVLYTQYF,TGTGCCAGCAGCCCCCGGACACTAGCGGGGGTGCTCTATACGCAGTATTTT
TRBJ1-5,TRBV30,few,-,CAWGWPGNQPQHF,TGTGCCTGGGGCTGGCCTGGCAATCAGCCCCAGCATTTT
TRBJ1-1,TRBV7-6,few,-,CASSIGHQNTEAFF,TGTGCCAGCAGCATCGGACACCAGAACACTGAAGCTTTCTTT
TRBJ2-5,TRBV19,-,-,CASSPNFRGDNQETQYF,TGTGCCAGTAGTCCTAACTTTCGCGGGGACAACCAAGAGACCCAGTACTTC
TRBJ1-1,TRBV20-1,-,-,CSQTANTEAFF,TGCAGCCAGACAGCTAACACTGAAGCTTTCTTT
TRBJ2-2,TRBV2,few,TRBD1,CASKGTANTGELFF,TGTGCCAGCAAAGGGACAGCTAACACCGGGGAGCTGTTTTTT
TRBJ1-1,TRBV6-5,-,-,CASSEVTGKAFF,TGTGCCAGCAGTGAAGTAACGGGCAAAGCTTTCTTT
TRBJ1-2,TRBV21-1,-,-,CASSTGQEFYGYTF,TGTGCCAGCAGCACGGGACAGGAATTTTATGGCTACACCTTC
TRBJ1-1,TRBV4-1,-,TRBD1,CASSQPGQQKEAFF,TGCGCCAGCAGCCAGCCGGGACAGCAAAAAGAAGCTTTCTTT
TRBJ1-2,TRBV7-9,-,-,CASSLVQDTYGYTF,TGTGCCAGCAGCTTAGTGCAGGACACCTATGGCTACACCTTC
TRBJ2-2,TRBV5-1,-,-,CASSLRDTGELFF,TGCGCCAGCAGCCTCAGGGACACCGGGGAGCTGTTTTTT
TRBJ1-5,TRBV2,few,-,CASSVAGHSNQPQHF,TGTGCCAGCAGTGTAGCAGGTCATAGCAATCAGCCCCAGCATTTT
TRBJ2-2,TRBV7-2,-,-,CASSLVRDSSTGELFF,TGTGCCAGCAGCCTCGTGAGGGACTCAAGCACCGGGGAGCTGTTTTTT
TRBJ2-1,TRBV27,few,TRBD2,CASSSWTSGGAFVNEQFF,TGTGCCAGCAGTTCTTGGACTAGCGGGGGCGCCTTTGTCAATGAGCAGTTCTTC
TRBJ1-1,TRBV27,few,-,CASSLGLLAFF,TGTGCCAGCAGTTTAGGGCTTTTGGCTTTCTTT
TRBJ1-1,TRBV5-1,-,-,CASSLGQNLMNTEAFF,TGCGCCAGCAGCTTGGGGCAGAATCTAATGAACACTGAAGCTTTCTTT
TRBJ2-3,TRBV5-1,few,TRBD1,CASSGGPGTGTDTQYF,TGCGCCAGCAGCGGCGGACCAGGGACAGGCACAGATACGCAGTATTTT
TRBJ1-1,TRBV30,few,-,CAWSKGPGNTEAFF,TGTGCCTGGAGTAAGGGTCCGGGGAACACTGAAGCTTTCTTT